This T cell receptor (beta chain) was retrieved from a study of T cells in Graves' hyperthyroidism and ophthalmopathy (dated by TCRdb to about 2019). For context, the study as a whole: Peripheral blood samples were taken at the time of initial diagnosis, prior to any treatment. To identify distinguishing TCR V-J signatures, a discovery cohort of roughly 100 patients was used, comprising fewer than 45 with Graves' ophthalmopathy and around 60 with stable Graves' hyperthyroidism. Whether ophthalmopathy could be predicted prospectively was tested in an independent validation cohort made up of about 20 hyperthyroidism patients plus 17 patients who later progressed to ophthalmopathy. The roughly 94 discovery patients were randomly split 7:3 into training and test sets. Thyroid tissue and blood T-cell repertoires from six Graves' hyperthyroidism patients were also compared in the study. Following sampling, methimazole starting at 30 mg daily was given to hyperthyroidism patients, and high-dose intravenous methylprednisolone was given to ophthalmopathy patients. The paper reports TCR Vbeta CDR3 sequencing of over 120 peripheral blood samples: some 44 ophthalmopathy, 75 to 80 hyperthyroidism and around 17 progressor patients. What the study reported, not specific to this receptor: During validation, the model predicted progression to ophthalmopathy a median of around 6 months ahead of onset, with roughly 65% sensitivity and 72% to 85% specificity. In cross-validation, a model built on a 13 V-J signature told ophthalmopathy apart from stable hyperthyroidism with approximately 90% sensitivity and 81% to 82% specificity, and in testing the same model reached 80%/75%. Sample size was not statistically predetermined, and blinding of investigators to group allocation was not performed. Most expanded thyroid clonotypes (frequency above 0.001) were also found in blood, which suggests that blood repertoires may mirror thyroid immune responses.

At the junction V is shortened by 8 bases and J by 0 bases, with 11 bases in between. As encoded in the germline V gene, CDR1 is MNHEY while CDR2 is SVGEGT. Inclusive of the bounding cysteine and phenylalanine, the CDR3 is 14 residues long. Just CDR3 DNA is preserved here, 42 bases in frame from base 1. Hyperthyroidism patients were newly diagnosed, had a disease duration of under 2 months, and were aged 18 to 65 years. Patients with uncontrolled infections, other autoimmune diseases, pregnancy or lactation were excluded. Diagnoses were based on clinical symptoms, serum thyroxine and TRAb, thyroid ultrasound and orbital computed tomography. For progressor patients, blood was drawn at the first diagnosis of hyperthyroidism, before any ophthalmopathy symptoms had appeared. Ficoll-Paque density gradient centrifugation was used to isolate PBMCs from about 10 ml of fresh peripheral blood. Progressor patients were initially diagnosed with Graves' hyperthyroidism and developed ophthalmopathy during follow-up. Trizol reagent was used to extract total RNA, and RNA quality was then checked on an Agilent 2100 Bioanalyzer.

This clonotype was seen more than once but under ten times. Its cognate antigen has yet to be identified. Base qualities are not provided; no much larger clone lies one nucleotide away. The TCR beta CDR3 regions were amplified from the RNA transcripts. For the first round of RT-PCR on the TCR CDR3, the HTBI primer set was used together with the Qiagen OneStep RT-PCR kit. The libraries were constructed in a second round of multiplex PCR and then size-selected and purified. Libraries were sequenced paired-end with 100 bp reads on an Illumina HiSeq2000. The published analysis was carried out like this. SOAPnuke was used to process the raw data, removing reads that contained adapters or uncalled bases, had a mean Phred below 15, or lacked an exact match to the constant primer or identifier. High-quality paired reads were merged with COPE v1.2.5, and unique nucleotide sequences were defined as clonotypes. Clonotypes were aligned to IMGT TRBV, TRBD and TRBJ reference segments using MiTCR v1.1. Only V-J combinations with frequency above 0.0001, covering roughly 99% of repertoires, were analysed. The TCS score was defined as the ratio of F50 (clonal expansion) to E x V (chaos), calculated using BLOSUM62-based TCRdist between CDR3 peptides within each V-J. Welch's t-statistics and random forest reduced several hundred V-J features to under 15, which were used in a naive Bayes classifier (R e1071). The raw public reads went through TCRdb reprocessing: fastp at Q25, MiXCR clone calling, in-frame beta chains kept. A single entry per CDR3 protein holds the most common genes and DNA from its merged rows. TCRdb's processing, not the study's, gives the V and J calls here. This sample holds 650,000 to 850,000 distinct CDR3 sequences; about 17% were observed only once. The ten largest clones add up to 16% of the sample.

Sequenced sample: blood. Recombination linked TRBV6-2 or TRBV6-3 to TRBJ1-3, with a tentative D gene TRBD1 over 5 matching bases. The sequence derives from a woman aged 50 to 60 with Graves' hyperthyroidism that later progressed to Graves' ophthalmopathy. The DNA is as follows: TGTGCCAGCGGGGCATCGTTCTCTGGAAACACCATATATTTT. Protein translation: CASGASFSGNTIYF.